These 14 T cell receptor beta chains were sequenced from one sample in a study of cytomegalovirus exposure and HLA in healthy donors. PCR employed 60 Vbeta and 13 Jbeta primers. The assay was immunoSEQ multiplex PCR, and TCRdb's table has in-frame clones only and misses some. The repertoire holds fewer than 95,000 clones, with over 75% as singletons. The source material was PBMCs. These receptors were taken from a man aged 18-30 years in good health and CMV-seronegative.

This clone came up once. The genes are TRBV7-3 and TRBJ2-3; perhaps TRBD1 as D (6 bases). CDR3 size: 14 residues. Trimming shortened V by 4 bases and J by 0 bases, and 8 bases separated the two germline ends. From germline, CDR1 is SGHTA and CDR2 FQGTGA. CDR3 sequence reads: CASSSDRSTDTQYF. For the CDR3, the DNA is TGTGCCAGCAGCTCCGACAGGAGCACAGATACGCAGTATTTT.

This clone appeared a single time. The chain couples TRBV9 to TRBJ1-2; D remains unclear. Germline V gene sequence: CDR1 SGDLS, CDR2 YYNGEE. V dropped 0 bases and J dropped 2 bases, with 11 bases sitting between them. CDR3 length equals 15 residues. The CDR3 DNA follows: TGTGCCAGCAGCGTAGATGGAGGGCTCAACTATGGCTACACCTTC. It codes for CASSVDGGLNYGYTF.

This clone was counted a few times. This chain uses TRBV6-4 with TRBJ2-1; 9 bases line up with TRBD1. J lost 9 bases, V lost 4 bases, and 4 bases had no gene match. The CDR3 length is 13 residues. Germline lookup yields CDR1 MRHNA and CDR2 SNTAGT. The CDR3, as DNA: TGTGCCAGCAGTGGGGGACAGGGAGGTGAGCAGTTCTTC. Its translation: CASSGGQGGEQFF.

The chain is built from TRBV5-1 and TRBJ1-3, with a possible D match to TRBD1 (6 bases). The germline V and J ends were trimmed by 3 bases and 0 bases, with 10 bases remaining between them. The germline V gene has CDR1 SGHRS and CDR2 YFSETQ. CDR3 length: 15 amino acids. CDR3 sequence: CASSSRQDSGNTIYF. CDR3 nucleotides: TGCGCCAGCAGCTCGCGACAGGACTCTGGAAACACCATATATTTT.

V is TRBV10-2 and J is TRBJ2-7; TRBD1 matches at 8 bases. Germline values: CDR1 WSHSY, CDR2 SAAADI. This CDR3 spans 13 amino acids. V lost 2 bases and J lost 4; bases outside the gene matches: 1. CDR3 amino acids: CASSEGQGYEQYF. CDR3 sequence (DNA): TGCGCCAGCAGTGAGGGACAGGGTTACGAGCAGTACTTC.

V is TRBV7-8 and J is TRBJ2-7, with 9 bases aligning to TRBD1. Trimming cost V 8 bases and J 6 bases; bases outside gene matches: 8. The CDR3 sequence is 13 residues long. In germline, CDR1 is SGHVS, CDR2 FQNEAQ. CDR3 sequence reads: CASRGTGWSEQYF. DNA of the CDR3: TGTGCCAGCCGGGGGACAGGGTGGTCCGAGCAGTACTTC. Complete variable domain (other parts from reference TRBV7-8 and TRBJ2-7): GAGVSQSPRYKVAKRGQDVALRCDPISGHVSLFWYQQALGQGPEFLTYFQNEAQLDKSGLPSDRFFAERPEGSVSTLKIQRTQQEDSAVYLCASRGTGWSEQYFGPGTRLTVT.

J is TRBJ2-5 and V is TRBV7-2; 14 bases agree with TRBD2. Germline assignment: CDR1 SGHTA and CDR2 FQGNSA. Unmatched junction bases numbered 5, after V lost 1 base and J lost 4 bases. The CDR3 is 17 amino acids. The CDR3 DNA is TGTGCCAGCAGCTTAGGACTAGCGGGGGGGCAAGGAGAGACCCAGTACTTC. It is translated as CASSLGLAGGQGETQYF.

This CDR3 reads CASQRDRGNYGYTF. Written as DNA, the CDR3 is TGTGCCAGTCAACGGGACAGGGGGAACTATGGCTACACCTTC. The chain links TRBV19 to TRBJ1-2, with 11 bases that match TRBD1. The CDR3 covers 14 residues. The germline V gene encodes CDR1 LNHDA and CDR2 SQIVND (reference sequence). V lost 8 bases, J lost 2 bases, and 4 bases stayed unmatched.

A single count supports this clone. Its ends do not fully match the called genes, so a read error is possible. This chain connects TRBV6-5 to TRBJ1-1, with 7 bases aligning to TRBD1. The CDR3 covers 14 residues. Looked up from germline, CDR1 is MNHEY and CDR2 is SVGAGI. The CDR3 protein is CVSSSGQKNTEAFF. The CDR3 nucleotides read TGTGTCAGCAGCTCGGGACAGAAGAACACTGAAGCTTTCTTT.

The V gene is TRBV6-4, the J gene TRBJ1-2, with 7 bases aligning to TRBD1. The CDR3 has 14 amino acids. After removal of 6 bases from V and 4 bases from J, the junction contained 8 bases not matched to a gene. Germline V lookup: CDR1 MRHNA, CDR2 SNTAGT. The CDR3 DNA is TGTGCCAGCAGGCCCGGGACAGACTCCTATGGCTACACCTTC. Its protein product is CASRPGTDSYGYTF.

This clone was observed a single time. The chain links TRBV5-1 to TRBJ2-5, with no clear D. The V gene's germline CDR1 is SGHRS and CDR2 YFSETQ. V was clipped by 1 base and J by 5 bases, with 15 bases between them. CDR3 length equals 15 residues. The CDR3, as DNA: TGCGCCAGCAGCTTGTCGAGTCTCAAGGAGGAGACCCAGTACTTC. This gives the protein CASSLSSLKEETQYF.

Here the CDR3 DNA reads TGTGCCAGCTCACCTTCGACAGGGGCCATCTATGGCTACACCTTC. Amino acid sequence: CASSPSTGAIYGYTF. The chain links TRBV18 to TRBJ1-2, with TRBD1 matching over 8 bases. The germline V gene encodes CDR1 KGHSH and CDR2 LQKENI. This CDR3 is built from 15 residues. The V and J ends lost 3 bases and 4 bases, in that order; junction bases with no gene match: 7.

This chain links TRBV9 with TRBJ2-7, with no clear D. Trimming removed 3 bases at V and 1 base at J, with 8 bases between. CDR3 length: 13 amino acids. The germline V gene encodes CDR1 SGDLS and CDR2 YYNGEE. The CDR3 nucleotides read TGTGCCAGCAGCGCCGTACTGTCCTACGAGCAGTACTTC. It yields the protein CASSAVLSYEQYF.

The CDR3 DNA sequence: TGTGCCACCAGCAACCTCCAGCGCGGGGCACGGCAGCCCCAGCATTTT. Protein sequence: CATSNLQRGARQPQHF. The gene calls are TRBV15 and TRBJ1-5, with D perhaps TRBD1 (5 bases). V gave up 4 bases and J gave up 7 bases, with 20 bases separating them. Per the germline V gene, CDR1 is LNHNV and CDR2 is YYDKDF (reference sequence). This CDR3 contains 16 residues.